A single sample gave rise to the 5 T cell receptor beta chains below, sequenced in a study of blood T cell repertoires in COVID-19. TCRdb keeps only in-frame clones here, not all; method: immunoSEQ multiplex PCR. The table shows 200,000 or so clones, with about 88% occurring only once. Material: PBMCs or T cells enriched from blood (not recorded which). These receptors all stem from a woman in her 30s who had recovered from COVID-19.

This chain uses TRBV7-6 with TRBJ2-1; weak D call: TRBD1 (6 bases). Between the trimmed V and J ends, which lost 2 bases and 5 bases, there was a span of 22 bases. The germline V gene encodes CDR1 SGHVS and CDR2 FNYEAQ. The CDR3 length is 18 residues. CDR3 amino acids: CASSLRWPGEFKDNEQFF. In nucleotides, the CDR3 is TGTGCCAGCAGCTTAAGATGGCCAGGGGAGTTCAAAGACAATGAGCAGTTCTTC.

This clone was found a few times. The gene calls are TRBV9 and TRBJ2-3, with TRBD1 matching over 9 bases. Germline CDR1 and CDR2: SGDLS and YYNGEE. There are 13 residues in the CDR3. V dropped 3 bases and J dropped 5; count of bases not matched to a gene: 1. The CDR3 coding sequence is TGTGCCAGCAGCGGGACAGGGGAAGATACGCAGTATTTT. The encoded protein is CASSGTGEDTQYF.

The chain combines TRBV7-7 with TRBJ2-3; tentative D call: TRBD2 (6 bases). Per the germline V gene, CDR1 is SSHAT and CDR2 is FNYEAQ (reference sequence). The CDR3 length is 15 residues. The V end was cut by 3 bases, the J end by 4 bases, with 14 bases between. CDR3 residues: CASSFTTRRSDTQYF. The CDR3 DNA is TGTGCCAGCAGCTTTACGACTAGGAGGTCAGATACGCAGTATTTT.

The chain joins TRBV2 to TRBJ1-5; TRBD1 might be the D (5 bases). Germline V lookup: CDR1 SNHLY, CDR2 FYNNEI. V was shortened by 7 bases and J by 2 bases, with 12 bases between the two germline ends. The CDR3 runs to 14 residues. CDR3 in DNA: TGTGCCAGCACCCCGGAACAGGGCAATCAGCCCCAGCATTTT. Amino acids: CASTPEQGNQPQHF.

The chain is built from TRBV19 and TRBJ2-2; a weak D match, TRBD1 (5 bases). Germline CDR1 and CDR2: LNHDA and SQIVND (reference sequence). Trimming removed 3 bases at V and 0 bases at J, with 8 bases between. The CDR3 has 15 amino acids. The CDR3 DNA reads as TGTGCCAGTAGTATTCAGGGATCGAACACCGGGGAGCTGTTTTTT. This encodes CASSIQGSNTGELFF.